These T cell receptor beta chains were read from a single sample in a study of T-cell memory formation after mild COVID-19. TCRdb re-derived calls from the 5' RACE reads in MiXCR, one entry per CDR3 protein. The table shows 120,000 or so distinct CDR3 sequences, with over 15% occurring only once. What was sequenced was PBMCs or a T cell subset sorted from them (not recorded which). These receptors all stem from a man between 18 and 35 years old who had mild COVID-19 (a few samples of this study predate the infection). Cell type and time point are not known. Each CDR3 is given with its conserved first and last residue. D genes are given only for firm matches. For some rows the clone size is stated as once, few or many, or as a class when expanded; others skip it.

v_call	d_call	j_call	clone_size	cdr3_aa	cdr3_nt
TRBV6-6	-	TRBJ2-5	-	CASRSQETQYF	TGTGCCAGCAGAAGCCAAGAGACCCAGTACTTC
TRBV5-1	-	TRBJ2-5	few	CASSFWGAEETQYF	TGCGCCAGCAGCTTTTGGGGCGCGGAGGAGACCCAGTACTTC
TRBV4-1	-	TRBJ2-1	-	CASQGTPSSYNEQFF	TGCGCCAGCCAAGGGACTCCTAGCTCCTACAATGAGCAGTTCTTC
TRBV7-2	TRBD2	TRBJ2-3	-	CASSERDYTPDTQYF	TGTGCCAGCAGCGAGAGGGACTATACCCCAGATACGCAGTATTTT
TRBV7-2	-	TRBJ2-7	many	CASSFYYEQYF	TGTGCCAGCAGCTTTTACTACGAGCAGTACTTC
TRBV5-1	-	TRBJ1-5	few	CASSLANEGQPQHF	TGCGCCAGCAGCTTGGCCAACGAAGGTCAGCCCCAGCATTTT
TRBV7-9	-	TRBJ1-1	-	CASSTRSNTEAFF	TGTGCCAGCAGCACGCGGAGCAATACTGAAGCTTTCTTT
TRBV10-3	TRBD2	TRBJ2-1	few	CAISEAPSGGDEQFF	TGTGCCATCAGTGAGGCCCCTAGCGGGGGGGATGAGCAGTTCTTC
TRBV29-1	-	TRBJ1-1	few	CSGGLMNTEAFF	TGCAGCGGAGGGCTGATGAACACTGAAGCTTTCTTT
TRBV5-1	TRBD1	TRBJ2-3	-	CASSSGQGKDTQYF	TGCGCCAGCAGCTCCGGACAGGGGAAAGATACGCAGTATTTT
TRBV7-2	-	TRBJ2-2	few	CASSLGRGLNTGELFF	TGTGCCAGCAGCTTAGGGCGGGGCCTCAACACCGGGGAGCTGTTTTTT
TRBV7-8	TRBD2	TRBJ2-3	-	CASSPRNSGTDTQYF	TGTGCCAGCAGCCCCAGAAATAGCGGGACAGATACGCAGTATTTT
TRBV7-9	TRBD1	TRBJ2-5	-	CASSPIWDRAETQYF	TGTGCCAGCAGCCCCATCTGGGACAGGGCAGAGACCCAGTACTTC
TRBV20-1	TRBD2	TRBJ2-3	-	CSARGLADTQYF	TGCAGTGCCCGGGGACTAGCGGACACGCAGTATTTT
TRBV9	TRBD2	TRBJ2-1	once	CASSVAGGGNEQFF	TGTGCCAGCAGCGTAGCTGGCGGGGGCAATGAGCAGTTCTTC
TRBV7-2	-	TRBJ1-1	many	CASRLEEGAFF	TGTGCCAGCAGGCTCGAAGAGGGGGCTTTCTTT
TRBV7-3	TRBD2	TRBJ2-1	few	CASRWLAGSNEQFF	TGTGCCAGCAGGTGGCTAGCGGGGTCCAATGAGCAGTTCTTC
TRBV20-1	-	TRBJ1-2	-	CSASTTGYGYTF	TGCAGTGCTAGTACTACGGGCTATGGCTACACCTTC
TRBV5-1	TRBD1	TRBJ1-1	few	CASSLGRGHKAMNTEAFF	TGCGCCAGCAGCTTGGGCAGGGGGCATAAGGCCATGAACACTGAAGCTTTCTTT
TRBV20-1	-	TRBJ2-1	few	CSARDPRSSYNEQFF	TGCAGTGCTAGAGATCCCCGGAGCTCCTACAATGAGCAGTTCTTC
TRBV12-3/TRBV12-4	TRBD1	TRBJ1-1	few	CASRGGQVNTEAFF	TGTGCCAGCAGGGGGGGACAGGTTAACACTGAAGCTTTCTTT
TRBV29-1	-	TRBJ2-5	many	CSVEPGLSGETQYF	TGCAGCGTTGAACCGGGGCTGTCGGGGGAGACCCAGTACTTC
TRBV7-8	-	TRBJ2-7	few	CASSQGPYEQYF	TGTGCCAGCTCTCAGGGACCCTACGAGCAGTACTTC
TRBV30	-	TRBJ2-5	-	CAWSSDGQETQYF	TGTGCCTGGAGCTCAGACGGACAAGAGACCCAGTACTTC
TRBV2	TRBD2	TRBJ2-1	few	CASETPTSGAVEQFF	TGTGCCAGCGAAACCCCGACTAGCGGGGCGGTTGAGCAGTTCTTC
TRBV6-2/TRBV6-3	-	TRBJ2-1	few	CASKYDSYNEQFF	TGTGCCAGCAAATACGACTCCTACAATGAGCAGTTCTTC
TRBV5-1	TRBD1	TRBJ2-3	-	CASRPTGGTDTQYF	TGCGCCAGCAGACCGACAGGGGGTACAGATACGCAGTATTTT
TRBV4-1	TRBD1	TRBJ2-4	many	CASSAGPGGADIQYF	TGCGCCAGCAGCGCGGGTCCAGGGGGCGCGGACATTCAGTACTTC
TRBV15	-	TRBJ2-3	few	CATSREGGGGRDWGTDTQYF	TGTGCCACCAGCAGAGAGGGAGGAGGGGGCCGGGATTGGGGGACAGATACGCAGTATTTT
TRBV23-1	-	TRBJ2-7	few	CASTTLAADEQYF	TGCGCCAGCACCACGTTAGCGGCCGACGAGCAGTACTTC
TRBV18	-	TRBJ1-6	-	CASSPRQENSPLHF	TGTGCCAGCTCACCCCGACAGGAAAATTCACCCCTCCACTTT
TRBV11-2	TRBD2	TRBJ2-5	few	CASSLIAGALETQYF	TGTGCCAGCAGCTTAATAGCGGGGGCCCTAGAGACCCAGTACTTC
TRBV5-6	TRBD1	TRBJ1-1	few	CASSKDRDRALF	TGTGCCAGCAGCAAAGACCGGGACAGGGCTCTCTTT
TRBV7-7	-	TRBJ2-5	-	CASSLGNREHQYF	TGTGCTAGCAGCTTAGGGAACAGAGAGCACCAGTACTTC
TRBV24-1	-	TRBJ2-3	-	CATSDVGGTDTQYF	TGTGCCACCAGTGATGTAGGGGGGACAGATACGCAGTATTTT
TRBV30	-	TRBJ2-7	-	CAWREDSYEQYF	TGTGCCTGGAGGGAAGACAGCTACGAGCAGTACTTC
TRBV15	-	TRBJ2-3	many	CATSRDTDTQYF	TGTGCCACCAGCAGAGACACAGATACGCAGTATTTT
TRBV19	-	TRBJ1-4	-	CASSIELTATNEKLFF	TGTGCCAGTAGTATAGAGTTGACGGCAACTAATGAAAAACTGTTTTTT
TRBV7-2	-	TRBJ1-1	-	CASSFSMNTEAFF	TGTGCCAGCAGCTTTAGTATGAACACTGAAGCTTTCTTT
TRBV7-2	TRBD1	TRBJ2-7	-	CASRKTGGGSSYEQYF	TGTGCCAGCAGAAAAACAGGGGGTGGGAGCTCCTACGAGCAGTACTTC
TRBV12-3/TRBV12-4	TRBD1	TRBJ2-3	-	CASSLDRTGGITDTQYF	TGTGCCAGCAGTTTAGATCGGACAGGGGGCATTACAGATACGCAGTATTTT
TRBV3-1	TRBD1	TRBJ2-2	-	CASSQDIGRRGYYIGELFF	TGTGCCAGCAGCCAAGATATTGGGCGCAGGGGGTATTATATCGGGGAGCTGTTTTTT
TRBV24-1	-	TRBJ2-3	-	CATSDPDSRRPSGGADTQYF	TGTGCCACCAGTGACCCGGACAGTAGAAGACCCTCCGGCGGGGCAGATACGCAGTATTTT
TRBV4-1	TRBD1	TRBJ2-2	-	CASSQASRQGPVGELFF	TGCGCCAGCAGCCAGGCTAGTCGACAGGGACCGGTCGGGGAGCTGTTTTTT
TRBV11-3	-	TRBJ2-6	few	CASSLVAGGANVLTF	TGTGCCAGCAGCCTTGTAGCAGGTGGGGCCAACGTCCTGACTTTC
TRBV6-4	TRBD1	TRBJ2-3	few	CASRGTGSNTQYF	TGTGCCAGCAGGGGGACAGGGTCGAATACGCAGTATTTT
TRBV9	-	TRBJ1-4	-	CASSVGPGTNEKLFF	TGTGCCAGCAGCGTAGGACCGGGGACTAATGAAAAACTGTTTTTT
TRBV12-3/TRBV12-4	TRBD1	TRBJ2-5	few	CASSLWQGAETQYF	TGTGCCAGCAGTTTGTGGCAGGGGGCGGAGACCCAGTACTTC
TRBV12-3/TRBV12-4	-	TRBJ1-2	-	CASWVEGVYGYTF	TGTGCCAGCTGGGTCGAGGGGGTCTATGGCTACACCTTC
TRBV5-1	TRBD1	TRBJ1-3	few	CASSYGTGHGNTIYF	TGCGCCAGCAGCTATGGGACAGGTCATGGAAACACCATATATTTT
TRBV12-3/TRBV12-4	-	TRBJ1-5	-	CASSQNMAHEPQHF	TGTGCCAGCAGTCAGAACATGGCCCATGAGCCCCAGCATTTT
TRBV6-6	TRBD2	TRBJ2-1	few	CASSYSPPSGVYNEQFF	TGTGCCAGCAGTTACTCTCCTCCTAGCGGGGTGTACAATGAGCAGTTCTTC
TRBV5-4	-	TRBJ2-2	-	CASSLRRGVTGELFF	TGTGCCAGCAGCTTACGCAGGGGGGTCACCGGGGAGCTGTTTTTT
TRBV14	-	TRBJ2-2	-	CASSQDLRGPSRGELFF	TGTGCCAGCAGCCAAGATCTTCGGGGACCCTCCCGCGGGGAGCTGTTTTTT
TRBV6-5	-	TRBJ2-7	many	CASSLPGSYEQYF	TGTGCCAGCAGTTTGCCGGGTTCCTACGAGCAGTACTTC
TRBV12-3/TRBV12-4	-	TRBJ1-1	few	CASRDRYNTEAFF	TGTGCCAGCAGGGACCGTTACAACACTGAAGCTTTCTTT
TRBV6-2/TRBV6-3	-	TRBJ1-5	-	CASTRAGGRGQDQPQHF	TGTGCCAGCACCCGGGCCGGGGGGCGCGGTCAGGATCAGCCCCAGCATTTT
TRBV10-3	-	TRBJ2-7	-	CAISRLEGEQYF	TGTGCCATCAGCCGACTAGAGGGCGAGCAGTACTTC
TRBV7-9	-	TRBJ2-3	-	CASSLTTSRGGDTQYF	TGTGCCAGCAGCTTAACCACTAGCCGTGGGGGAGATACGCAGTATTTT
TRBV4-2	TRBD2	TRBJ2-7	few	CASSQAGTSTHEQYF	TGTGCCAGCAGCCAAGCCGGGACTAGCACCCACGAGCAGTACTTC